This record looks at one T cell receptor beta chain sequence and its context. Its antigen is unknown. The entry originates in a study of shared clonotypes between healthy human individuals. Study-wide results and caveats: Naive CD4 clonotypes were shared across several donors at roughly 4.6%. Only blood was sampled; tissue repertoires likely differ.

Profiled with immunoSEQ multiplex PCR; TCRdb holds only in-frame clones, not every one. The sample consists of a few hundred thousand clones, more than 95% of them appearing once. A split of CD4+ cells into CD45RA+ naive and CD45RA-negative memory subsets was performed. The CDR3 loop spans 17 amino acids. CDR1 and CDR2 from the germline V gene are SGHAT and FQNNGV. The V end was cut by 0 bases, the J end by 0 bases, with 12 bases between. V is TRBV11-2 and J is TRBJ2-1; the D gene is possibly TRBD2 (5 bases). The receptor comes from a woman in her twenties or thirties in good health. The sequencing sample was made of naive CD4+ T cells sorted from blood. The subset: CD45RA+ positively selected. CDR3 protein: CASSLDRTAGSYNEQFF. The CDR3 DNA reads TGTGCCAGCAGCTTAGATCGGACCGCGGGCTCCTACAATGAGCAGTTCTTC.